This T cell receptor beta chain came from a study of T cells in Graves' hyperthyroidism and ophthalmopathy. Trimming shortened V by 6 bases and J by 4 bases, and 15 bases separated the two germline ends. Germline values: CDR1 MRHNA, CDR2 SNTAGT. The CDR3 is 14 amino acids. Study-level results: In the analysis, a 13 V-J model separated ophthalmopathy from stable hyperthyroidism.

For this clonotype: What it binds is unknown.

The CDR3 regions of TCR beta were amplified from RNA transcripts. The HTBI primer set was used in a first-round RT-PCR of the TCR CDR3. A single record per CDR3 protein comes from TCRdb applying MiXCR to the multiplex PCR reads. The top ten hold 3.5% to 4.5% of the sample, which has more than 500,000 distinct CDR3 sequences, roughly 14% seen once. The specimen was blood. The J gene is TRBJ1-1, the V gene TRBV6-4, with a tentative D call TRBD1 (6 bases). The receptor was isolated from a woman between 40 and 50 years old with Graves' ophthalmopathy. The CDR3 DNA reads TGTGCCAGCAGCTCTGACAGGTTGAGCACTGAAGCTTTCTTT. Encoded protein: CASSSDRLSTEAFF.